This T cell receptor (beta chain) was sequenced for a study of T cells in Graves' hyperthyroidism and ophthalmopathy. TCR beta CDR3 region amplification was performed from RNA transcripts. RT-PCR in the first round (using the HTBI primer set) targeted the TCR CDR3. Each CDR3 protein gets one entry after TCRdb re-called the multiplex PCR reads with MiXCR. This sample yields more than 600,000 distinct CDR3 sequences, of which around 17% are seen a single time; about 8.4% belongs to the top ten. This clonotype came up many times. The V and J ends lost 5 bases and 5 bases, in that order; junction bases with no gene match: 7. Germline V gene sequence: CDR1 SGHVS, CDR2 FQNEAQ. The CDR3 is 14 residues long. Diagnostic assessment was based on clinical symptoms, serum thyroxine and TRAb, thyroid ultrasound and orbital computed tomography.

The chain combines TRBV7-8 with TRBJ1-2; 8 positions match TRBD1. The sequenced sample was blood. The sequence was obtained from a man aged 18 to 30 with Graves' hyperthyroidism. CDR3 region: CASSNRDRTYGYTF. CDR3 nucleotides: TGTGCCAGCAGCAACAGGGACAGGACGTATGGCTACACCTTC. The full variable domain, rest sourced from reference TRBV7-8 and TRBJ1-2, is GAGVSQSPRYKVAKRGQDVALRCDPISGHVSLFWYQQALGQGPEFLTYFQNEAQLDKSGLPSDRFFAERPEGSVSTLKIQRTQQEDSAVYLCASSNRDRTYGYTFGSGTRLTVV.